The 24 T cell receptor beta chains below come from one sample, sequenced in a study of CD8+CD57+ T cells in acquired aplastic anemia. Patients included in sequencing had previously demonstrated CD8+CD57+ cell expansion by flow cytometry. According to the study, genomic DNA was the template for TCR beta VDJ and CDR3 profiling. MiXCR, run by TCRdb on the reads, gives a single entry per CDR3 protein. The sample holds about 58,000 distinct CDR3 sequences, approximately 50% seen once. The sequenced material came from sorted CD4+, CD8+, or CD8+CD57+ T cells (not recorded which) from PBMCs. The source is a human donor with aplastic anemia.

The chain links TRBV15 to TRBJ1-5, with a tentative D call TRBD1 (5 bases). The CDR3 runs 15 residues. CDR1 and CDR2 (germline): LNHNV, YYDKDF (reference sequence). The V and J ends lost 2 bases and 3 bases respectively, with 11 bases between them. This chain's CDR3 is CATSRPGTNNQPQHF. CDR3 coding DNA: TGTGCCACCAGCAGACCCGGGACCAACAATCAGCCCCAGCATTTT.

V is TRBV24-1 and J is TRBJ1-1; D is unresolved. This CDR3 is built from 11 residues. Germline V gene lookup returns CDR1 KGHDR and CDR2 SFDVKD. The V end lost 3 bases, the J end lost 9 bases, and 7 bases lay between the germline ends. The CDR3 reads CATSDGWKAFF. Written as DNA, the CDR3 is TGTGCCACCAGTGATGGATGGAAAGCTTTCTTT.

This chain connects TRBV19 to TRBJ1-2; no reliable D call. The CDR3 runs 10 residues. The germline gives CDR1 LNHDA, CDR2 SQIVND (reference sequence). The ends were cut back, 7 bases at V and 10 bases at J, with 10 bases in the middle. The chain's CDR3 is CASKAADYTF. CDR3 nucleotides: TGTGCCAGTAAAGCGGCTGACTACACCTTC.

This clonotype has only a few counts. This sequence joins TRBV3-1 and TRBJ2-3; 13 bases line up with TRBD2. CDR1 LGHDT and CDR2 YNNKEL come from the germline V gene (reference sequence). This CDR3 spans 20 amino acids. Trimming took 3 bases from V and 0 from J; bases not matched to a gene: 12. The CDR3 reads CASSHQGLAGAETSTDTQYF. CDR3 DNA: TGTGCCAGCAGCCACCAAGGACTAGCGGGGGCCGAAACTAGCACAGATACGCAGTATTTT.

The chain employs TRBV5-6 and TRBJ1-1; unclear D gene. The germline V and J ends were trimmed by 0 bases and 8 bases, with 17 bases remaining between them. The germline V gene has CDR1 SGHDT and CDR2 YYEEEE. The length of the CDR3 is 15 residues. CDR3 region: CASSLGSTGYSEAFF. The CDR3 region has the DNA TGTGCCAGCAGCTTGGGGTCAACGGGTTACTCCGAAGCTTTCTTT. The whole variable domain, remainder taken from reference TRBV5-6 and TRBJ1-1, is DAGVTQSPTHLIKTRGQQVTLRCSPKSGHDTVSWYQQALGQGPQFIFQYYEEEERQRGNFPDRFSGHQFPNYSSELNVNALLLGDSALYLCASSLGSTGYSEAFFGQGTRLTVV.

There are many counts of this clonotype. The CDR3 sequence is CASSLDAGNYEQYV. DNA for the CDR3: TGCGCCAGCAGCTTGGATGCGGGAAACTACGAGCAGTACGTC. The rearrangement joins TRBV5-1 to TRBJ2-7; D may be TRBD2 (6 bases). CDR1 and CDR2 (germline): SGHRS, YFSETQ. CDR3 length: 14 residues. Trimming took 0 bases from V and 3 from J, leaving 10 bases between them.

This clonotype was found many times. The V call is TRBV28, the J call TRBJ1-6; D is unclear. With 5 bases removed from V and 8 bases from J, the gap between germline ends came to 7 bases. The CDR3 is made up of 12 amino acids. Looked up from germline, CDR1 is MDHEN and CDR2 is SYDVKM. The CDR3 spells CASSPAYSPLHF. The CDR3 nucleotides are TGTGCCAGCAGTCCTGCGTATTCACCCCTCCACTTT.

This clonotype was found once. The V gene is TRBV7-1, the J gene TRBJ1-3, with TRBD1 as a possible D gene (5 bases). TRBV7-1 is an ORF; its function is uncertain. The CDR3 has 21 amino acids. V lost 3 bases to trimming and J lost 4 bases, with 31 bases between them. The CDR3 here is CASSSAGRDYLTPSSGNTIYF. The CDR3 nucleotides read TGTGCCAGCAGCTCCGCCGGCAGGGACTATCTTACTCCCAGCTCCGGAAACACCATATATTTT.

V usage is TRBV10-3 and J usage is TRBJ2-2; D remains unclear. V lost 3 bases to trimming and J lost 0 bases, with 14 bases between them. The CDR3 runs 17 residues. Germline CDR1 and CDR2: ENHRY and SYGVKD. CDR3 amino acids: CAISDPVQRTNTGELFF. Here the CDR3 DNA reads TGTGCCATCAGTGATCCAGTCCAAAGAACGAACACCGGGGAGCTGTTTTTT.

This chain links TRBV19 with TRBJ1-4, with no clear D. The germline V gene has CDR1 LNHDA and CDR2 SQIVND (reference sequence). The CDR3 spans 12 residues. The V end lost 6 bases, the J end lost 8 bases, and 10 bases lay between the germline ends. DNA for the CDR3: TGTGCCAGTAGCGAAGCGGGGGAAAAACTGTTTTTT. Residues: CASSEAGEKLFF.

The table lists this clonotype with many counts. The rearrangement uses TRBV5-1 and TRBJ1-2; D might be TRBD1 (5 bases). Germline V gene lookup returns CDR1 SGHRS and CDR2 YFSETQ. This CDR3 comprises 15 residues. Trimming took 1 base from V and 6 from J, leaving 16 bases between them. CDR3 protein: CASSLYPRGANGYTF. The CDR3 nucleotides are TGCGCCAGCAGCTTGTATCCCCGCGGGGCAAATGGCTACACCTTC.

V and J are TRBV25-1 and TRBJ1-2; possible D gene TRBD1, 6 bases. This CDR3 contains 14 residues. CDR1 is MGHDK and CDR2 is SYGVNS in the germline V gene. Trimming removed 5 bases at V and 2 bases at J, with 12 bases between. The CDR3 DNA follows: TGTGCCAGCAGTCCCACAGGGTTAAACTATGGCTACACCTTC. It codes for CASSPTGLNYGYTF.

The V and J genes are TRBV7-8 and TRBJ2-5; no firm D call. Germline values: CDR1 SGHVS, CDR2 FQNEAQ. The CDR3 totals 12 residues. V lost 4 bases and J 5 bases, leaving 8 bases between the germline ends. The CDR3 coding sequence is TGTGCCAGCAGCTCCCCCTGGGAGACCCAGTACTTC. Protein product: CASSSPWETQYF.

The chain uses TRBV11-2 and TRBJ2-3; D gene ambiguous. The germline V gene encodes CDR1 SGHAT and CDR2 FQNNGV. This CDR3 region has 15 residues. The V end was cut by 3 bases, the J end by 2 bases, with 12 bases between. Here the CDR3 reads CASSFDGIITDTQYF. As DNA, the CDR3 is TGTGCCAGCAGCTTCGACGGAATAATCACAGATACGCAGTATTTT. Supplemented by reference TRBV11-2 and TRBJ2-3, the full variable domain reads EAGVAQSPRYKIIEKRQSVAFWCNPISGHATLYWYQQILGQGPKLLIQFQNNGVVDDSQLPKDRFSAERLKGVDSTLKIQPAKLEDSAVYLCASSFDGIITDTQYFGPGTRLTVL.

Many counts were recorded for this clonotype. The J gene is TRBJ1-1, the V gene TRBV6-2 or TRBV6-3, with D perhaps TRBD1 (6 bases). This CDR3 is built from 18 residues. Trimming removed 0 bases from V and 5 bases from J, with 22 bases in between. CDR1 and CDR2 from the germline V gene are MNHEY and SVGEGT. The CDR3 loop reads CASSYSIQAGESWTEAFF. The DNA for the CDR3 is TGTGCCAGCAGTTACTCGATTCAGGCAGGGGAGTCGTGGACTGAAGCTTTCTTT.

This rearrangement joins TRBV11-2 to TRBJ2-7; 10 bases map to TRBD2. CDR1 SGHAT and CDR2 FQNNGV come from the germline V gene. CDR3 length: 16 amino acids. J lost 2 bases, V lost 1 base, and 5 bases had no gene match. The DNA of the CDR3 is TGTGCCAGCAGCTTAGGGAGAGCGGGAGGGGCCTACGAGCAGTACTTC. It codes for CASSLGRAGGAYEQYF.

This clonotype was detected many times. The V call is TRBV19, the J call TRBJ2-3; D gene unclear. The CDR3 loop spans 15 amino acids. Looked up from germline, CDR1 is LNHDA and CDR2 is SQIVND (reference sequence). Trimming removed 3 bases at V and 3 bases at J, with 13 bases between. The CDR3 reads CASSIGQTGTDTQYF. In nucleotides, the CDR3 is TGTGCCAGTAGTATCGGGCAGACGGGTACAGATACGCAGTATTTT. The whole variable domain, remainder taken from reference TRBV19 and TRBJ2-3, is DGGITQSPKYLFRKEGQNVTLSCEQNLNHDAMYWYRQDPGQGLRLIYYSQIVNDFQKGDIAEGYSVSREKKESFPLTVTSAQKNPTAFYLCASSIGQTGTDTQYFGPGTRLTVL.

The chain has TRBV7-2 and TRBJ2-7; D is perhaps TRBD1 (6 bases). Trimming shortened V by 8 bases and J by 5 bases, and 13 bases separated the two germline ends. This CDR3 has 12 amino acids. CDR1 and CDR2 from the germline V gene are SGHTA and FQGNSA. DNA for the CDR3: TGTGCCAGCTCAGGGGCATTCCACGAGCAGTACTTC. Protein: CASSGAFHEQYF.

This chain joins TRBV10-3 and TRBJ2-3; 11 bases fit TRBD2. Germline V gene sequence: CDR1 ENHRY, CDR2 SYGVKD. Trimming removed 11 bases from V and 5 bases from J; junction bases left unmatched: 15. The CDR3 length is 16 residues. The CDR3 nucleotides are TGTGCCCTTTCGGCACTAGCGGGAGTCGATGTAGATACGCAGTATTTT. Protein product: CALSALAGVDVDTQYF.

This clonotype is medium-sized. The CDR3 sequence: CASSETFSYNEQFF. The CDR3 DNA is TGTGCCAGCAGTGAAACGTTCTCCTACAATGAGCAGTTCTTC. This chain joins TRBV25-1 and TRBJ2-1; no definite D call. This CDR3 contains 14 residues. V lost 2 bases and J 0 bases, leaving 5 bases between the germline ends. CDR1 is MGHDK and CDR2 is SYGVNS in the germline V gene.

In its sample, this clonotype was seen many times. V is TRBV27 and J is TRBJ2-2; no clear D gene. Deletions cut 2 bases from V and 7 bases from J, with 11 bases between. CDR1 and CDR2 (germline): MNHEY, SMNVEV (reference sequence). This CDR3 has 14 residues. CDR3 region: CASSLQEYSGELFF. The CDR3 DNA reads TGTGCCAGCAGTTTACAGGAGTACAGCGGGGAGCTGTTTTTT.

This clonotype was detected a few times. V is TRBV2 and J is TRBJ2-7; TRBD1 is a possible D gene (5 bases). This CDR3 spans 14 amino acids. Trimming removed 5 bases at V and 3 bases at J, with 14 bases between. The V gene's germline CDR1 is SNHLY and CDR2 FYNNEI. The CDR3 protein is CASSFRVFSYEQYF. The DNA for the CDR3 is TGTGCCAGCAGTTTCAGGGTATTCAGCTACGAGCAGTACTTC.

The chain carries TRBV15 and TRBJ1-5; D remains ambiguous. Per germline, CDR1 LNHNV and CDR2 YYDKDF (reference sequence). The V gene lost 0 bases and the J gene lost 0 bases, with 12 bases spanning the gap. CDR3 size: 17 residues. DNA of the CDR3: TGTGCCACCAGCAGAGATCGCAGGATAAGTAGCAATCAGCCCCAGCATTTT. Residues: CATSRDRRISSNQPQHF.

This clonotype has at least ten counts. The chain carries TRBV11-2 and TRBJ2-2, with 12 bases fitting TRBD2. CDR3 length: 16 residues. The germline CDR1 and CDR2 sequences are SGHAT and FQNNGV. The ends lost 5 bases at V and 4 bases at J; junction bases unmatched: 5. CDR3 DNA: TGTGCCAGCAGCCAGACTAGCGGGAGAGCCACCGGGGAGCTGTTTTTT. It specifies CASSQTSGRATGELFF.